This T cell receptor beta chain originates from a study of control samples from healthy donors and cancer patients. Trimming took off 4 bases at V and 2 bases at J, with 11 bases between the two ends. Germline V gives CDR1 MGHRA, CDR2 YSYEKL. The CDR3 extends over 14 amino acids. Some clones are missing from TCRdb's copy, which holds only in-frame ones; the method was immunoSEQ multiplex PCR. Here the sample spans 100,000 to 150,000 clones, around 92% being singletons. The specimen sequenced was PBMCs. This receptor was taken from an elderly man with head and neck cancer. The V and J genes are TRBV4-1 and TRBJ2-5; D remains ambiguous. CDR3 coding DNA: TGCGCCAGCAGCCTTACGGGTAGACAAGAGACCCAGTACTTC. This gives the protein CASSLTGRQETQYF.